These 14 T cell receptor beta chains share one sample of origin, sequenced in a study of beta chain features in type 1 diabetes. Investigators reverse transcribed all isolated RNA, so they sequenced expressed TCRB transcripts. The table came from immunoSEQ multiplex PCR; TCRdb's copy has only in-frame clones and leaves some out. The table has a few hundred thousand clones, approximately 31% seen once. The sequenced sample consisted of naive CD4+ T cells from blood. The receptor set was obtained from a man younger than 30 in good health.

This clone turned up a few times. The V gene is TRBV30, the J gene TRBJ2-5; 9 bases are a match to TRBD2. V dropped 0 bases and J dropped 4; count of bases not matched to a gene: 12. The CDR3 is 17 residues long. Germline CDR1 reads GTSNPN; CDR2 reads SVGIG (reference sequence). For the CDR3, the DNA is TGTGCCTGGAGTGTACGGGGGCGGGAGGGCCGAAGAGAGACCCAGTACTTC. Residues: CAWSVRGREGRRETQYF. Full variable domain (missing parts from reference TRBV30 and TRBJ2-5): SQTIHQWPATLVQPVGSPLSLECTVEGTSNPNLYWYRQAAGRGLQLLFYSVGIGQISSEVPQNLSASRPQDRQFILSSKKLLLSDSGFYLCAWSVRGREGRRETQYFGPGTRLLVL.

CDR3 amino acids: CASSRSGTSDGTDTQYF. The CDR3 region has the DNA TGTGCCAGCAGCCGATCCGGGACTAGCGATGGCACAGATACGCAGTATTTT. The chain uses TRBV14 and TRBJ2-3; 10 bases map to TRBD2. The CDR3 totals 17 residues. From germline, CDR1 is SGHDN and CDR2 FVKESK. J was trimmed by 1 base and V by 4 bases; bases with no gene match: 8.

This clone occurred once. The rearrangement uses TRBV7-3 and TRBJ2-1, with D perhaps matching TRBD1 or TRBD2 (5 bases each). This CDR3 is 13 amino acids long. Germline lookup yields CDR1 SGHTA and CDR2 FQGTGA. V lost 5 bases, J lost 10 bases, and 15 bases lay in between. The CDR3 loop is CASSLTGTFEQFF. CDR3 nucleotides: TGTGCCAGCAGCCTCACCGGGACCTTCGAGCAGTTCTTC.

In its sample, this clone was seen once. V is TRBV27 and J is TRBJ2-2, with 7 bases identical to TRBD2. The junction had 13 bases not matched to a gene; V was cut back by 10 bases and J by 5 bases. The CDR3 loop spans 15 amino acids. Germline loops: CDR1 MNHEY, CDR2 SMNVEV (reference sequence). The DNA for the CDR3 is TGTGCCACCCGATCCGTTGGGGGAGGGACCGGGGAGCTGTTTTTT. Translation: CATRSVGGGTGELFF.

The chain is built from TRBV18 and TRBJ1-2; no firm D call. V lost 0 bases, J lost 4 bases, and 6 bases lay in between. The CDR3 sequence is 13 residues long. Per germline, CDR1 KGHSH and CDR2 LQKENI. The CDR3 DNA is TGTGCCAGCTCACCACCACAGCCCTATGGCTACACCTTC. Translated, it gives CASSPPQPYGYTF.

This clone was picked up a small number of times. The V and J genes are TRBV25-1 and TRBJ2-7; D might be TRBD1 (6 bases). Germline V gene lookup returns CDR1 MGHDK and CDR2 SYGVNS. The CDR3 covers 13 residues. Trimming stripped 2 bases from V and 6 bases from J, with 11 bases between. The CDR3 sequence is CASSEGGRSEQYF. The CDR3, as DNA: TGTGCCAGCAGTGAAGGGGGCAGGAGCGAGCAGTACTTC.

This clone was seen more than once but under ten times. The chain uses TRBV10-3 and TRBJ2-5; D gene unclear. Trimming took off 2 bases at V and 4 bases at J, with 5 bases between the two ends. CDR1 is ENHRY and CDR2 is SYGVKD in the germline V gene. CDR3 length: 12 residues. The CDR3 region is CAISETPETQYF. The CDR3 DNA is TGTGCCATCAGTGAGACCCCAGAGACCCAGTACTTC.

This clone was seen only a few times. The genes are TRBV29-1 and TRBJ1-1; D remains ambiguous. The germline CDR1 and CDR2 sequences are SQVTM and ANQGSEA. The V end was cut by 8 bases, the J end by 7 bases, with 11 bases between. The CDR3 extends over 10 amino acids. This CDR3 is CSTRTGEAFF. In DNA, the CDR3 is TGCAGCACCCGGACGGGTGAAGCTTTCTTT.

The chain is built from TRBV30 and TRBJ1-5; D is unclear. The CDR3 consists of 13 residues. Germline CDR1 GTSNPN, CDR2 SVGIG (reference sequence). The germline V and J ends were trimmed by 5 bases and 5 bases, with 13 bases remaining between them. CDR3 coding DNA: TGTGCCTGGGGAAGGACCAGCGATCAGCCCCAGCATTTT. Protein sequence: CAWGRTSDQPQHF.

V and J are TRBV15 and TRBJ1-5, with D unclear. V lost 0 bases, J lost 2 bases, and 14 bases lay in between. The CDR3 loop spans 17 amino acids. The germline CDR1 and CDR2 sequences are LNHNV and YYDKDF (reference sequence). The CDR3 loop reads CATSRDYHRQGNQPQHF. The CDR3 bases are TGTGCCACCAGCAGAGATTATCACCGGCAGGGCAATCAGCCCCAGCATTTT. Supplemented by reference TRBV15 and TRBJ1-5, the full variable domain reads DAMVIQNPRYQVTQFGKPVTLSCSQTLNHNVMYWYQQKSSQAPKLLFHYYDKDFNNEADTPDNFQSRRPNTSFCFLDIRSPGLGDTAMYLCATSRDYHRQGNQPQHFGDGTRLSIL.

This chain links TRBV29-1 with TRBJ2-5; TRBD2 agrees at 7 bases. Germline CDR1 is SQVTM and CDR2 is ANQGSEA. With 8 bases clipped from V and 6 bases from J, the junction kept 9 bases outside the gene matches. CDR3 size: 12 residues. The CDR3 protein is CSIEGGAKTQYF. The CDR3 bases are TGCAGCATCGAGGGAGGGGCCAAGACCCAGTACTTC.

The CDR3 protein is CASSLELAGAYEQYF. In nucleotides, the CDR3 is TGTGCCAGCAGCTTGGAACTAGCGGGAGCCTACGAGCAGTACTTC. The rearrangement links TRBV5-6 to TRBJ2-7, with TRBD2 matching over 11 bases. Germline CDR1 and CDR2: SGHDT and YYEEEE. The junction had 1 base not matched to a gene; V was cut back by 0 bases and J by 2 bases. CDR3 length: 15 residues.

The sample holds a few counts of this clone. The CDR3 bases are TGCAGCGTGGGCCCGCGACAGGGCTCCTACGAGCAGTACTTC. Encoded protein: CSVGPRQGSYEQYF. This chain joins TRBV29-1 and TRBJ2-7; 7 bases agree with TRBD1. The CDR3 is made up of 14 amino acids. Losses at the gene ends were 6 bases for V and 0 bases for J; bases not matched to a gene: 8. Germline CDR1 SQVTM, CDR2 ANQGSEA.

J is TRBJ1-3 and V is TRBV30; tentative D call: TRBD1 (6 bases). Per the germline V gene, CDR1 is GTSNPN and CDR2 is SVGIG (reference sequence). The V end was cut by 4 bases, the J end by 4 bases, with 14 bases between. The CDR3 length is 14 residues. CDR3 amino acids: CAWNDRPGGNTIYF. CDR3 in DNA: TGTGCCTGGAATGACAGGCCGGGAGGAAACACCATATATTTT. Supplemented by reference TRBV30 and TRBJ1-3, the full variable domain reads SQTIHQWPATLVQPVGSPLSLECTVEGTSNPNLYWYRQAAGRGLQLLFYSVGIGQISSEVPQNLSASRPQDRQFILSSKKLLLSDSGFYLCAWNDRPGGNTIYFGEGSWLTVV.